This is a list of T cell receptor beta chains from one sample in a study of cytomegalovirus exposure and HLA in healthy donors. The table came from immunoSEQ multiplex PCR; TCRdb's copy has only in-frame clones and leaves some out. The sample carries 90,000 to 120,000 clones, approximately 70% recorded once. The specimen sequenced was PBMCs. The receptors shown here come from a man aged 35-49 years in good health and CMV-seropositive. CDR3s include the opening cysteine and the closing phenylalanine or tryptophan. Each record gives: D gene, CDR3 length, V gene, J gene, clone size, CDR3 DNA, CDR3 protein. D genes are given only for firm matches. Only part of the rows carry a size: once, few, many, or a class if the clone is expanded.

TRBD2,19,TRBV7-8,TRBJ2-1,-,TGTGCCAGCAGCCACCCACACGAATTTAGGCGGGAGGGCCGTGGTGAGCAGTTCTTC,CASSHPHEFRREGRGEQFF
TRBD1,14,TRBV13,TRBJ1-5,-,TGTGCCAGCAGCCGTGGGACAGGGATTCAGCCCCAGCATTTT,CASSRGTGIQPQHF
TRBD2,16,TRBV10-1,TRBJ2-3,-,TGCGCCAGCAGTGAGTCCAGCGGGAGTGCGAGAGATACGCAGTATTTT,CASSESSGSARDTQYF
-,12,TRBV11-3,TRBJ2-3,-,TGTGCCAGCAGCTTAGCTACAGATACGCAGTATTTT,CASSLATDTQYF
-,14,TRBV7-9,TRBJ2-7,-,TGTGCCAGCAGCATTAACAGGGAATCCTACGAGCAGTACTTC,CASSINRESYEQYF
TRBD2,16,TRBV30,TRBJ2-1,-,TGTGCCTCTGGGACTAGCGGGAGGGCAAACTACAATGAGCAGTTCTTC,CASGTSGRANYNEQFF
TRBD2,14,TRBV28,TRBJ2-2,-,TGTGCCAGCAGTCTCGGGGGGTACACCGGGGAGCTGTTTTTT,CASSLGGYTGELFF
-,11,TRBV6-5,TRBJ1-2,few,TGTGCCAGCAGTAATGGAGGGGGCTACACCTTC,CASSNGGGYTF
TRBD1,15,TRBV28,TRBJ1-2,-,TGTGCCAGCAGTCCACAGGACAGGGGTGCGTATGGCTACACCTTC,CASSPQDRGAYGYTF
-,13,TRBV18,TRBJ2-5,-,TGTGCCAGCTCACTACAGGAACGAGAGACCCAGTACTTC,CASSLQERETQYF
-,14,TRBV5-1,TRBJ2-5,-,TGCGCCAGCAGCTGGGCAATGGGGGGAAAGACCCAGTACTTC,CASSWAMGGKTQYF
-,14,TRBV7-8,TRBJ1-2,once,TGTGCCAGCAGCTTAGCGCGTCGGGACTATGGCTACACCTTC,CASSLARRDYGYTF
-,16,TRBV5-1,TRBJ2-1,-,TGCGCCAGCAGCTTGGACGGAGGGACCGTCTCCAATGAGCAGTTCTTC,CASSLDGGTVSNEQFF
-,16,TRBV25-1,TRBJ1-3,-,TGTGCCAGCAGTGAGTGGCGGGAACTGTCTGGAAACACCATATATTTT,CASSEWRELSGNTIYF
TRBD1,14,TRBV5-6,TRBJ2-5,-,TGTGCCAGCAGCGGAATGACAGGGTTAGAGACCCAGTACTTC,CASSGMTGLETQYF
-,11,TRBV10-1,TRBJ2-5,-,TGCGCCAGCAGTGACGGAGAGACCCAGTACTTC,CASSDGETQYF
TRBD2,16,TRBV2,TRBJ2-3,-,TGTGCCAGCAGTGGGAGGACTAGCGGGAGTACGGATACGCAGTATTTT,CASSGRTSGSTDTQYF
-,14,TRBV2,TRBJ2-5,-,TGTGCCAGCAGTGGTATGAGGACACAAGAGACCCAGTACTTC,CASSGMRTQETQYF
-,15,TRBV19,TRBJ1-5,-,TGTGCCAGTAGTATAGGGGGCCATAGCAATCAGCCCCAGCATTTT,CASSIGGHSNQPQHF
-,11,TRBV20-1,TRBJ1-2,few,TGCAGTGCTAGAGGAAACTCTGGCTACACCTTC,CSARGNSGYTF
-,15,TRBV7-8,TRBJ1-1,-,TGTGCCAGCAGCCTACGGATGACAATTAACACTGAAGCTTTCTTT,CASSLRMTINTEAFF
-,12,TRBV30,TRBJ1-1,-,TGTGCCTGGAGTGCCACACAGGCAGAAGCTTTCTTT,CAWSATQAEAFF
TRBD1,13,TRBV27,TRBJ1-2,-,TGTGCCAGCAGTTTCGGGACAGGCTATGGCTACACCTTC,CASSFGTGYGYTF
TRBD2,14,TRBV7-3,TRBJ2-1,-,TGTGCCAGCAGCTTAATGCGGGAGTCGAATGAGCAGTTCTTC,CASSLMRESNEQFF
TRBD2,15,TRBV29-1,TRBJ2-1,few,TGCAGCGTTGGGTCACTAGCGGGAGCTGGGAATGAGCAGTTCTTC,CSVGSLAGAGNEQFF
-,14,TRBV19,TRBJ1-2,-,TGTGCCAGTACCCCAGGGTGGTCCAACTATGGCTACACCTTC,CASTPGWSNYGYTF
-,15,TRBV7-9,TRBJ2-2,once,TGTGCCAGCAGCTTAGGGCCTAGCCACACCGGGGAGCTGTTTTTT,CASSLGPSHTGELFF
-,14,TRBV5-6,TRBJ2-1,few,TGTGCCAGCAGCTCGGGTCCTTCCGTCAATGAGCAGTTCTTC,CASSSGPSVNEQFF
TRBD2,19,TRBV2,TRBJ2-3,-,TGTGCCAGCAGCGACCCGGGACTAGCGGGAGGGGTTAGCACAGATACGCAGTATTTT,CASSDPGLAGGVSTDTQYF
TRBD2,15,TRBV29-1,TRBJ2-5,-,TGCAGCGCCGACAGGACTAGCGCGGGGGAGCAGACCCAGTACTTC,CSADRTSAGEQTQYF
-,11,TRBV19,TRBJ1-2,-,TGTGCCAGTAGTATAGGGGGCGGCTACACCTTC,CASSIGGGYTF
-,16,TRBV7-8,TRBJ2-1,-,TGTGCCAGCAGCTTAGTAGGCAGGGGCTCCTACAATGAGCAGTTCTTC,CASSLVGRGSYNEQFF
-,13,TRBV19,TRBJ2-1,few,TGTGCCAGTAGTATGCGGCACCCCAATGAGCAGTTCTTC,CASSMRHPNEQFF
TRBD1,14,TRBV19,TRBJ1-1,few,TGTGCCAGTAGTCATGGGACAGGGTTAACTGAAGCTTTCTTT,CASSHGTGLTEAFF
TRBD2,14,TRBV6-5,TRBJ2-7,-,TGTGCCAGCAAAACTAGCGGGGGCTCCTACGAGCAGTACTTC,CASKTSGGSYEQYF
TRBD1,14,TRBV2,TRBJ1-5,-,TGTGCCAGCAGCGACAGGGCTGAGGGTCAGCCCCAGCATTTT,CASSDRAEGQPQHF
-,14,TRBV7-8,TRBJ1-2,-,TGTGCCAGCAGCCAAACCGGGAGATACTATGGCTACACCTTC,CASSQTGRYYGYTF
-,13,TRBV2,TRBJ2-3,once,TGTGCCAGCCTTGACAGGATCACAGATACGCAGTATTTT,CASLDRITDTQYF
-,13,TRBV6-5,TRBJ2-7,-,TGTGCCAGCAGGAGACTTCCCGCCTACGAGCAGTACTTC,CASRRLPAYEQYF
-,17,TRBV4-1,TRBJ2-5,-,TGCGCCAGCAGCCCCGATAATGGTTATCAGGGACAAGAGACCCAGTACTTC,CASSPDNGYQGQETQYF
-,14,TRBV10-2,TRBJ1-2,-,TGCGCCAGCAACACACCGTTGCCAGACTATGGCTACACCTTC,CASNTPLPDYGYTF
-,13,TRBV27,TRBJ2-1,-,TGTGCCAGCAGTCATCCAAATAGTGGTGAGCAGTTCTTC,CASSHPNSGEQFF
TRBD2,14,TRBV30,TRBJ2-7,-,TGTGCCTGGAGTATGACTAGCGTAACTCCCGAGCAGTACTTC,CAWSMTSVTPEQYF
TRBD1,13,TRBV6-4,TRBJ2-3,-,TGTGCCAGCAGGGGACAGGGTTCAGATACGCAGTATTTT,CASRGQGSDTQYF
TRBD1,19,TRBV19,TRBJ1-1,-,TGTGCCAGTACCCTTTTAGGCAGGGGGCGCCGAACTAAGAACACTGAAGCTTTCTTT,CASTLLGRGRRTKNTEAFF
-,14,TRBV7-2,TRBJ1-4,few,TGTGCCAGCAGCTTGACAGTTCATGATGAAAAACTGTTTTTT,CASSLTVHDEKLFF
-,16,TRBV7-3,TRBJ1-1,-,TGTGCCAGCAGCCAACTTCTAGGCCCTACGGGCACTGAAGCTTTCTTT,CASSQLLGPTGTEAFF
-,14,TRBV7-2,TRBJ2-4,-,TGTGCCAGCAGCCGAGGGATGGGGGGAAACATTCAGTACTTC,CASSRGMGGNIQYF
-,16,TRBV5-4,TRBJ2-1,-,TGTGCCAGCAGTCCCTATCGGGAGAACGCCTACAATGAGCAGTTCTTC,CASSPYRENAYNEQFF
TRBD1,14,TRBV6-1,TRBJ1-2,-,TGTGCCAGCAGTGAACTCCAGGGGGACTATGGCTACACCTTC,CASSELQGDYGYTF
TRBD2,16,TRBV11-2,TRBJ2-1,few,TGTGCCAGCAGCCCATACACTAGCGGTATCTACAATGAGCAGTTCTTC,CASSPYTSGIYNEQFF
TRBD1,14,TRBV27,TRBJ2-1,-,TGTGCCACCCACAGACAGGGGGTCTACAATGAGCAGTTCTTC,CATHRQGVYNEQFF
TRBD1,15,TRBV2,TRBJ2-5,-,TGTGCCAGCAGTGGAGGGACAGGGTTCCAAGAGACCCAGTACTTC,CASSGGTGFQETQYF
-,13,TRBV27,TRBJ2-7,few,TGTGCCAGCAGGCTGACAGGAGCCTACGAGCAGTACTTC,CASRLTGAYEQYF